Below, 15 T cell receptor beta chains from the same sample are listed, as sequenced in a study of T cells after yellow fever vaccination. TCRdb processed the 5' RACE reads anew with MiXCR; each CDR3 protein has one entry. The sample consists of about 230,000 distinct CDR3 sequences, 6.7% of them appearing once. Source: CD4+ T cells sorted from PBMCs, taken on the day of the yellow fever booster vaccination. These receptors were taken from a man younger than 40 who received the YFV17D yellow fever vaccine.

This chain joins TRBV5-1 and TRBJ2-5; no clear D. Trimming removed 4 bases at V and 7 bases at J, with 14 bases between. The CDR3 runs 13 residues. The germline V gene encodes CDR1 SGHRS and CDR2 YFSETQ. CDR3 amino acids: CASSPGDAATQYF. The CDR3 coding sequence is TGCGCCAGCAGCCCAGGTGACGCGGCGACCCAGTACTTC.

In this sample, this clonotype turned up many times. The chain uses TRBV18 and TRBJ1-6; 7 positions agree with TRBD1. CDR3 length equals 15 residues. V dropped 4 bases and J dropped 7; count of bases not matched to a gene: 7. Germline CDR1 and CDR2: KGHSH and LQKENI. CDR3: CASSLRGVTNSPLHF. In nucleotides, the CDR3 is TGTGCCAGCTCACTCAGGGGGGTTACGAATTCACCCCTCCACTTT.

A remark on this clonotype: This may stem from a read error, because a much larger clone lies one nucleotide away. The CDR3 sequence: CASSRGTHIGELFF. CDR3 sequence (DNA): TGCGCCAGCAGCCGAGGGACGCACATCGGGGAGCTGTTTTTT. This chain links TRBV4-3 with TRBJ2-2; the D gene could be TRBD1 or TRBD2 (5 bases each). Per germline, CDR1 LGHNA and CDR2 YSLEER. There are 14 residues in the CDR3. V gave up 4 bases and J gave up 7 bases, with 13 bases separating them.

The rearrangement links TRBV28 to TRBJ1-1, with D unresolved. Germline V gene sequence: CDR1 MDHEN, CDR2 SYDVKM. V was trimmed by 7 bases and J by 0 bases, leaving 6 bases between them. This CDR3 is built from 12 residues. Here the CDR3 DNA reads TGTGCCAGCATATCGGTGAACACTGAAGCTTTCTTT. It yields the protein CASISVNTEAFF.

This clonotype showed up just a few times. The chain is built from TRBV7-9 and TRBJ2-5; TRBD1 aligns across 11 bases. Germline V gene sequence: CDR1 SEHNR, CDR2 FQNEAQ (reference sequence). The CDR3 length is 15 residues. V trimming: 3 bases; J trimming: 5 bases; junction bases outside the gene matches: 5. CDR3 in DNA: TGTGCCAGCAGCTTCGGGACAGGGGGACCCGAGACCCAGTACTTC. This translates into CASSFGTGGPETQYF.

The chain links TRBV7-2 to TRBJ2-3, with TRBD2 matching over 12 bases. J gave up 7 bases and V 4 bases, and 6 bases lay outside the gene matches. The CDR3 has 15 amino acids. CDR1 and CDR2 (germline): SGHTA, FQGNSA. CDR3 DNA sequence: TGTGCCAGCAGCTCTCTAGCGGGAGGGGCGAATACGCAGTATTTT. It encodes CASSSLAGGANTQYF.

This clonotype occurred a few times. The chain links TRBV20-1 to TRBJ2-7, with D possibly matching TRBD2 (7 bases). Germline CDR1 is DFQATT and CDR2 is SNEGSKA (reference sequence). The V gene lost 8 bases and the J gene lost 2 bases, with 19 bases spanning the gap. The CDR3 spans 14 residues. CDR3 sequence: CSTAGAVVPYEQYF. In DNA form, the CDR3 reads TGCAGTACTGCGGGGGCAGTCGTCCCCTACGAGCAGTACTTC.

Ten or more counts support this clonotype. The CDR3 sequence is CSAREGEETQYF. Here the CDR3 DNA reads TGCAGTGCTAGAGAAGGGGAGGAGACCCAGTACTTC. The J gene is TRBJ2-5, the V gene TRBV20-1; possibly TRBD1 or TRBD2 for D (5 bases each). This CDR3 spans 12 amino acids. Trimming removed 0 bases from V and 5 bases from J, with 7 bases in between. Germline V gives CDR1 DFQATT, CDR2 SNEGSKA (reference sequence).

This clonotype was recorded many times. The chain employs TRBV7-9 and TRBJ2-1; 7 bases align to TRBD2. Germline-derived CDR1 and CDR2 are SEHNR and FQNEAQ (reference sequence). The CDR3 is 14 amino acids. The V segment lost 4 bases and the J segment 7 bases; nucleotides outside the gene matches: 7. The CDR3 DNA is TGTGCCAGCAGCTCCATAGCGGGTTATAATGAGCAGTTCTTC. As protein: CASSSIAGYNEQFF. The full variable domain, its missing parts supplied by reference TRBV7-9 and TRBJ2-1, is DTGVSQNPRHKITKRGQNVTFRCDPISEHNRLYWYRQTLGQGPEFLTYFQNEAQLEKSRLLSDRFSAERPKGSFSTLEIQRTEQGDSAMYLCASSSIAGYNEQFFGPGTRLTVL.

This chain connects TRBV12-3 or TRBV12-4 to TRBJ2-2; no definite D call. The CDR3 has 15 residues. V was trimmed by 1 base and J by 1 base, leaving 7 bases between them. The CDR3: CASSLGQRNTGELFF. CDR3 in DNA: TGTGCCAGCAGTTTAGGGCAGAGGAACACCGGGGAGCTGTTTTTT.

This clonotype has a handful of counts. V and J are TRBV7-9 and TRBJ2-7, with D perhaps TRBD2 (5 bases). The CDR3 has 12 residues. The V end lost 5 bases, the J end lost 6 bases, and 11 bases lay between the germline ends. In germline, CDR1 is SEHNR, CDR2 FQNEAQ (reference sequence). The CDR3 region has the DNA TGTGCCAGCAGCCGGACCGAGGGCGAGCAGTACTTC. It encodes CASSRTEGEQYF.

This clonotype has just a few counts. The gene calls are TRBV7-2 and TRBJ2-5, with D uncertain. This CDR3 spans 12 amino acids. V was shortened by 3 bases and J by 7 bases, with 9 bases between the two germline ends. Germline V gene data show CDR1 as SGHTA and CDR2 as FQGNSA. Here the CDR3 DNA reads TGTGCCAGCAGCTTCCCGGGTGGGACCCAGTACTTC. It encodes CASSFPGGTQYF.

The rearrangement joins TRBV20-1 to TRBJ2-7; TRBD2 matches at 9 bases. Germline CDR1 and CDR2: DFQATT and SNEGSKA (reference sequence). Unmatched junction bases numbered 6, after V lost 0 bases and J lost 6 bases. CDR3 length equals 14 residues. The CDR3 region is CSARDSLAGTEQYF. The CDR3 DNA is TGCAGTGCTAGAGATTCGCTAGCGGGAACCGAGCAGTACTTC.

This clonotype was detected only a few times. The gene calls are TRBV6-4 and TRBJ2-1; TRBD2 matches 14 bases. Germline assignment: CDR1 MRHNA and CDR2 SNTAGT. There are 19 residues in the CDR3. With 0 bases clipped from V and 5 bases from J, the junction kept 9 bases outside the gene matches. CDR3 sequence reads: CASSDSSSGTSGSDNEQFF. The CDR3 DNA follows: TGTGCCAGCAGTGACTCGAGCTCCGGGACTAGCGGGAGCGACAATGAGCAGTTCTTC.

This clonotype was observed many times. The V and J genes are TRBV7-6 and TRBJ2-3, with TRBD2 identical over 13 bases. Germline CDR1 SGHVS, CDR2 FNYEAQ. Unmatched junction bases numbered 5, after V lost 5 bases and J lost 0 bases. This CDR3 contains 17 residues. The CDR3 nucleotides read TGTGCCAGCAGCCCGGGGACTAGCGGGATAAGCACAGATACGCAGTATTTT. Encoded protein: CASSPGTSGISTDTQYF.